This T cell receptor beta chain was sequenced during a study of T cells in localized non-small cell lung cancer. The table came from immunoSEQ multiplex PCR; TCRdb's copy has only in-frame clones and leaves some out. The repertoire holds approximately 37,000 clones, around 90% seen once, with around 3.8% in the top ten. The germline CDR1 and CDR2 sequences are SGHNT and YYREEE (reference sequence). With V trimmed by 2 bases and J by 0 bases, 5 bases remained unmatched. The CDR3 is 17 amino acids. As concerns this clone: Its matching antigen is unknown.

The study, taken as a whole, reports: Peak T cell clonality was found in uninvolved adjacent lung, exceeding tumor. The study sequenced only one region of the tumor. As a result, intratumor heterogeneity could not be excluded and remains possible. Longer overall survival was associated with a higher density of T cells in the blood. Adjacent lung had a median approximately 57 of the 100 largest tumor clones.

Specimen: peripheral blood, collected before any cancer treatment. The V call is TRBV5-4, the J call TRBJ1-3, with 10 nucleotides matching TRBD1. This receptor was identified in a man aged 18 to 55 with stage I lung adenocarcinoma. The CDR3 DNA reads TGTGCCAGCAGCTTCGGGACAGGGGCGTACTCTGGAAACACCATATATTTT. This translates into CASSFGTGAYSGNTIYF. Full variable domain (remainder filled in from reference TRBV5-4 and TRBJ1-3): ETGVTQSPTHLIKTRGQQVTLRCSSQSGHNTVSWYQQALGQGPQFIFQYYREEENGRGNFPPRFSGLQFPNYSSELNVNALELDDSALYLCASSFGTGAYSGNTIYFGEGSWLTVV.